The clone carrying this T cell receptor (beta chain) appeared a few times. Its antigen remains unknown. This sample was included in a study of T-cell memory formation after mild COVID-19. Overall study context: Across donors, TCR clusters were largely donor specific. The study, taken as a whole, reports: For second-wave clones that peaked at day 37, SARS-CoV-2 specificity went unverified. A subset of responding clones appeared in pre-infection memory, suggesting cross-reactive memory joined. The main location of contracting CD4+ clones was CM and EM, and that of contracting CD8+ clones was EMRA.

TCRdb re-derived calls from the 5' RACE reads in MiXCR, one entry per CDR3 protein. Of 290,000 or so distinct CDR3 sequences in the sample, approximately 19% were seen once. The CDR3 consists of 14 residues. Germline CDR1 SGHTA, CDR2 FQGNSA. The V gene end was trimmed by 5 bases and the J gene end by 5 bases; junction bases not matched to a gene: 8. The clonotype was recovered from a man aged 18 to 29 who had mild COVID-19 (a few samples of this study predate the infection). Cell type and time point are not known. The chain couples TRBV7-2 to TRBJ2-5, with TRBD1 matching 7 bases. Input material: PBMCs or a T cell subset sorted from them (not recorded which). This chain's CDR3 is CASSQTGVRETQYF. For the CDR3, the DNA is TGTGCCAGCAGCCAAACAGGGGTACGGGAGACCCAGTACTTC.